One and the same sample provided the 28 T cell receptor beta chains below, sequenced in a study of T cell responses to AZD1222 COVID-19 vaccine. Method: immunoSEQ multiplex PCR; TCRdb's copy keeps in-frame clones and lacks some. The sample has 120,000 to 150,000 clones; around 89% are singletons. The sequencing here drew on peripheral blood, taken on day 0 of AZD1222 vaccination. These receptors were taken from an adult in good health.

The gene calls are TRBV5-5 and TRBJ2-1; 9 bases map to TRBD2. The CDR3 spans 17 residues. J was trimmed by 1 base and V by 3 bases; bases with no gene match: 8. Germline V gene sequence: CDR1 SGHKS, CDR2 YYEKEE (reference sequence). CDR3 loop: CASSSAGGSISYNEQFF. The CDR3 DNA sequence: TGTGCCAGCAGCTCCGCGGGGGGGAGCATTTCCTACAATGAGCAGTTCTTC.

This chain connects TRBV5-1 to TRBJ1-2; perhaps TRBD1 as D (5 bases). Trimming cost V 2 bases and J 5 bases, with 7 bases left between them. The germline V gene encodes CDR1 SGHRS and CDR2 YFSETQ. This CDR3 has 12 amino acids. The CDR3 region is CASSLGHYGYTF. DNA of the CDR3: TGCGCCAGCAGCTTAGGACATTATGGCTACACCTTC.

The J gene is TRBJ1-2, the V gene TRBV19; 7 bases align to TRBD1. Germline assignment: CDR1 LNHDA and CDR2 SQIVND (reference sequence). V shed 4 bases, J shed 5 bases, and the junction held 7 bases outside the gene matches. The CDR3 has 14 residues. CDR3 region: CASSKQGLAYGYTF. The CDR3 coding sequence is TGTGCCAGTAGTAAACAGGGGTTGGCGTATGGCTACACCTTC. The variable domain in full, with the rest retrieved from reference TRBV19 and TRBJ1-2, is DGGITQSPKYLFRKEGQNVTLSCEQNLNHDAMYWYRQDPGQGLRLIYYSQIVNDFQKGDIAEGYSVSREKKESFPLTVTSAQKNPTAFYLCASSKQGLAYGYTFGSGTRLTVV.

The chain recombines TRBV18 with TRBJ1-2; D is perhaps TRBD1 (5 bases). Per germline, CDR1 KGHSH and CDR2 LQKENI. V was clipped by 6 bases and J by 3 bases, with 14 bases between them. The CDR3 sequence is 14 residues long. CDR3 residues: CASSRTRDDYGYTF. Here the CDR3 DNA reads TGTGCCAGCTCCCGGACAAGGGACGACTATGGCTACACCTTC.

The rearrangement uses TRBV7-9 and TRBJ1-3; TRBD1 agrees at 8 bases. The ends lost 3 bases at V and 3 bases at J; junction bases unmatched: 1. Germline loops: CDR1 SEHNR, CDR2 FQNEAQ (reference sequence). This CDR3 has 14 residues. The CDR3 nucleotides are TGTGCCAGCAGCTTTGGGACAGGTGGAAACACCATATATTTT. Translating it yields CASSFGTGGNTIYF.

This clone was found once. The chain uses TRBV9 and TRBJ2-1; possible D gene TRBD2, 5 bases. There are 17 residues in the CDR3. V lost 3 bases, J lost 6 bases, and 22 bases lay in between. The germline gives CDR1 SGDLS, CDR2 YYNGEE. The DNA of the CDR3 is TGTGCCAGCAGCGCACTCTACGCTAGCCGTATAGTCAATGAGCAGTTCTTC. Translation: CASSALYASRIVNEQFF.

This clone was recorded only once. J is TRBJ1-5 and V is TRBV19; the D gene is possibly TRBD1 (5 bases). Germline lookup yields CDR1 LNHDA and CDR2 SQIVND (reference sequence). V lost 3 bases, J lost 7 bases, and 13 bases lay in between. The CDR3 is 14 amino acids. The CDR3 nucleotides read TGTGCCAGTAGTATTAGGGAAGGGGTGCAGCCCCAGCATTTT. Protein: CASSIREGVQPQHF.

The chain is built from TRBV5-1 and TRBJ2-3; 10 positions match TRBD1. The CDR3 has 16 residues. The germline V gene encodes CDR1 SGHRS and CDR2 YFSETQ. V lost 3 bases and J lost 5; bases outside the gene matches: 9. CDR3: CASSSTTGGYIDTQYF. The CDR3 region has the DNA TGCGCCAGCAGCTCCACGACAGGGGGCTACATAGATACGCAGTATTTT.

V and J are TRBV18 and TRBJ2-5, with unresolved D. Trimming cost V 3 bases and J 1 base, with 21 bases left between them. This CDR3 spans 18 amino acids. CDR1 is KGHSH and CDR2 is LQKENI in the germline V gene. CDR3 sequence reads: CASSPQSLVVRSQETQYF. CDR3 coding DNA: TGTGCCAGCTCACCTCAATCATTGGTCGTCAGGAGCCAAGAGACCCAGTACTTC. The full variable domain, completed using reference TRBV18 and TRBJ2-5, is NAGVMQNPRHLVRRRGQEARLRCSPMKGHSHVYWYRQLPEEGLKFMVYLQKENIIDESGMPKERFSAEFPKEGPSILRIQQVVRGDSAAYFCASSPQSLVVRSQETQYFGPGTRLLVL.

The rearrangement uses TRBV5-6 and TRBJ1-2; D gene uncertain. From germline, CDR1 is SGHDT and CDR2 YYEEEE. This CDR3 has 12 amino acids. Trimming took off 6 bases at V and 7 bases at J, with 13 bases between the two ends. CDR3 coding DNA: TGTGCCAGCACCTGGGGTCGTGGTGGCTACACCTTC. Encoded protein: CASTWGRGGYTF.

The rearrangement uses TRBV7-9 and TRBJ2-5; no clear D gene. V gave up 5 bases and J gave up 4 bases, with 11 bases separating them. Germline V lookup: CDR1 SEHNR, CDR2 FQNEAQ (reference sequence). This CDR3 is built from 13 residues. The CDR3 region has the DNA TGTGCCAGCAGCCTGAACACTGGAGAGACCCAGTACTTC. It encodes CASSLNTGETQYF. Variable domain in full (rest from reference TRBV7-9 and TRBJ2-5): DTGVSQNPRHKITKRGQNVTFRCDPISEHNRLYWYRQTLGQGPEFLTYFQNEAQLEKSRLLSDRFSAERPKGSFSTLEIQRTEQGDSAMYLCASSLNTGETQYFGPGTRLLVL.

The rearrangement links TRBV7-3 to TRBJ1-1; 9 bases fit TRBD1. The CDR3 length is 14 residues. V trimming: 6 bases; J trimming: 4 bases; junction bases outside the gene matches: 6. Germline-derived CDR1 and CDR2 are SGHTA and FQGTGA. The CDR3 is CASSLQGAGTEAFF. CDR3 nucleotide sequence: TGTGCCAGCAGTCTACAGGGGGCCGGCACTGAAGCTTTCTTT. Drawing the rest from reference TRBV7-3 and TRBJ1-1, the complete variable domain is GAGVSQTPSNKVTEKGKYVELRCDPISGHTALYWYRQSLGQGPEFLIYFQGTGAADDSGLPNDRFFAVRPEGSVSTLKIQRTERGDSAVYLCASSLQGAGTEAFFGQGTRLTVV.

J is TRBJ2-4 and V is TRBV11-3, with TRBD2 matching 8 bases. The germline CDR1 and CDR2 sequences are SGHNT and YENEEA. The CDR3 length is 14 residues. V lost 5 bases to trimming and J lost 8 bases; unmatched junction nucleotides: 8. The CDR3 coding sequence is TGTGCCAGCAGCCCCCCCGGGAGGGGAGACATTCAGTACTTC. This gives the protein CASSPPGRGDIQYF.

The V and J genes are TRBV28 and TRBJ1-1; possible D gene TRBD1, 5 bases. The CDR3 covers 13 residues. The V end was cut by 3 bases, the J end by 5 bases, with 10 bases between. Germline V gene sequence: CDR1 MDHEN, CDR2 SYDVKM. CDR3 protein: CASSFQGGTEAFF. DNA for the CDR3: TGTGCCAGCAGTTTTCAGGGCGGGACTGAAGCTTTCTTT.

This chain links TRBV18 with TRBJ1-5; 9 bases are a match to TRBD1. CDR3 length equals 13 residues. The J segment lost 4 bases and the V segment lost 5 bases, leaving 0 bases of the junction unmatched. From germline, CDR1 is KGHSH and CDR2 LQKENI. Here the CDR3 DNA reads TGTGCCAGCTCAGGACAGGGGAATCAGCCCCAGCATTTT. Translated, it gives CASSGQGNQPQHF.

V gene TRBV19 combines with J gene TRBJ1-1; unclear D gene. CDR1 LNHDA and CDR2 SQIVND come from the germline V gene (reference sequence). This CDR3 is 16 amino acids long. V lost 6 bases and J 3 bases, leaving 20 bases between the germline ends. As DNA, the CDR3 is TGTGCCAGTAGGACTAATATACAGATGCGGCACACTGAAGCTTTCTTT. This translates into CASRTNIQMRHTEAFF. The full variable domain, with the rest looked up from reference TRBV19 and TRBJ1-1, is DGGITQSPKYLFRKEGQNVTLSCEQNLNHDAMYWYRQDPGQGLRLIYYSQIVNDFQKGDIAEGYSVSREKKESFPLTVTSAQKNPTAFYLCASRTNIQMRHTEAFFGQGTRLTVV.

The chain is built from TRBV15 and TRBJ2-5; D may be TRBD2 (6 bases). Germline CDR1 LNHNV, CDR2 YYDKDF (reference sequence). Trimming pared 0 bases from V and 7 bases from J, leaving 9 bases between. The CDR3 length is 13 residues. CDR3 loop: CATSRDARGTQYF. Written as DNA, the CDR3 is TGTGCCACCAGCAGAGACGCGCGGGGGACCCAGTACTTC.

The rearrangement uses TRBV7-2 and TRBJ2-7, with a weak D call TRBD1 (6 bases). Per the germline V gene, CDR1 is SGHTA and CDR2 is FQGNSA. The length of the CDR3 is 15 residues. The V gene lost 2 bases and the J gene lost 3 bases, with 14 bases spanning the gap. The CDR3 DNA sequence: TGTGCCAGCAGCTTATCGGCACAGGGATACTACGAGCAGTACTTC. Translating it yields CASSLSAQGYYEQYF. Complete variable domain (other parts from reference TRBV7-2 and TRBJ2-7): GAGVSQSPSNKVTEKGKDVELRCDPISGHTALYWYRQSLGQGLEFLIYFQGNSAPDKSGLPSDRFSAERTGGSVSTLTIQRTQQEDSAVYLCASSLSAQGYYEQYFGPGTRLTVT.

For the CDR3, the DNA is TGTGCCAGCAGCTTAGATCCGCAATCCTACGAGCAGTACTTC. Amino acid sequence: CASSLDPQSYEQYF. The chain joins TRBV11-2 to TRBJ2-7; D remains unclear. Trimming took off 0 bases at V and 1 base at J, with 7 bases between the two ends. This CDR3 comprises 14 residues. The germline gives CDR1 SGHAT, CDR2 FQNNGV.

The chain links TRBV3-1 (or the pseudogene TRBV3-2) to TRBJ2-1, with 11 bases that match TRBD2. After removal of 8 bases from V and 3 bases from J, the junction contained 6 bases not matched to a gene. The CDR3 is 15 residues long. Germline V lookup: CDR1 LGHDT, CDR2 YNNKEL (reference sequence). DNA of the CDR3: TGTGCCAGCCGTCCTAGCGGGAGGTTCTACAATGAGCAGTTCTTC. Translation: CASRPSGRFYNEQFF.

This sequence joins TRBV5-1 and TRBJ2-3, with unresolved D. The CDR3 loop spans 14 amino acids. V was pared by 4 bases and J by 4 bases, with 13 bases between. In germline, CDR1 is SGHRS, CDR2 YFSETQ. In DNA, the CDR3 is TGCGCCAGCAGCGCTAAAGGTGCACCAGATACGCAGTATTTT. Translated: CASSAKGAPDTQYF.

V and J are TRBV11-2 and TRBJ1-1; no definite D call. CDR3 size: 14 residues. CDR1 SGHAT and CDR2 FQNNGV come from the germline V gene. Trimming shortened V by 3 bases and J by 0 bases, and 8 bases separated the two germline ends. The CDR3 nucleotides read TGTGCCAGCAGCTTTGACCACATGAACACTGAAGCTTTCTTT. It codes for CASSFDHMNTEAFF. The variable domain in full, completed from reference TRBV11-2 and TRBJ1-1, reads EAGVAQSPRYKIIEKRQSVAFWCNPISGHATLYWYQQILGQGPKLLIQFQNNGVVDDSQLPKDRFSAERLKGVDSTLKIQPAKLEDSAVYLCASSFDHMNTEAFFGQGTRLTVV.

The chain uses TRBV14 and TRBJ1-4; no clear D gene. CDR1 is SGHDN and CDR2 is FVKESK in the germline V gene. The CDR3 covers 19 residues. The V end was cut by 0 bases, the J end by 0 bases, with 17 bases between. In DNA, the CDR3 is TGTGCCAGCAGCCAAGATCCTTTTACCCTCCCGGCAACTAATGAAAAACTGTTTTTT. This sequence encodes CASSQDPFTLPATNEKLFF.

This sequence joins TRBV7-9 and TRBJ1-4; the match to TRBD1 covers 7 bases. V shed 5 bases, J shed 5 bases, and the junction held 17 bases outside the gene matches. This CDR3 is 18 amino acids long. CDR1 is SEHNR and CDR2 is FQNEAQ in the germline V gene (reference sequence). This chain's CDR3 is CASSRYFRRQGENEKLFF. In DNA, the CDR3 is TGTGCCAGCAGCCGATACTTTCGGAGACAGGGCGAGAATGAAAAACTGTTTTTT.

V is TRBV6-5 and J is TRBJ2-1; 8 bases map to TRBD2. This CDR3 is built from 15 residues. V lost 6 bases, J lost 4 bases, and 8 bases stayed unmatched. Germline values: CDR1 MNHEY, CDR2 SVGAGI. The CDR3 loop is CASRAKAGVYNEQFF. The CDR3 DNA is TGTGCCAGCAGGGCGAAAGCGGGAGTATACAATGAGCAGTTCTTC.

The rearrangement uses TRBV5-4 and TRBJ2-1, with 11 positions matching TRBD2. CDR3 length: 15 residues. V gave up 2 bases and J gave up 5 bases; unmatched junction bases: 3. The germline CDR1 and CDR2 sequences are SGHNT and YYREEE (reference sequence). The CDR3 sequence: CASSFGGLADNEQFF. The CDR3 nucleotides are TGTGCCAGCAGCTTCGGGGGACTAGCGGACAATGAGCAGTTCTTC. Full variable domain (rest looked up from reference TRBV5-4 and TRBJ2-1): ETGVTQSPTHLIKTRGQQVTLRCSSQSGHNTVSWYQQALGQGPQFIFQYYREEENGRGNFPPRFSGLQFPNYSSELNVNALELDDSALYLCASSFGGLADNEQFFGPGTRLTVL.

The chain joins TRBV14 to TRBJ2-2; TRBD1 matches at 8 bases. V trimming: 4 bases; J trimming: 5 bases; junction bases outside the gene matches: 3. This CDR3 is 14 amino acids long. Germline CDR1 SGHDN, CDR2 FVKESK. CDR3 sequence: CASSPTGVTGELFF. The CDR3 coding sequence is TGTGCCAGCAGCCCGACAGGGGTAACCGGGGAGCTGTTTTTT.

The CDR3 reads CASSPSQGLAWYNEQFF. The CDR3 DNA reads as TGCGCCAGCAGCCCGAGCCAGGGACTAGCGTGGTACAATGAGCAGTTCTTC. The chain uses TRBV10-1 and TRBJ2-1; 10 positions match TRBD2. Germline CDR1 is WNHNN and CDR2 is SYGVQD (reference sequence). The CDR3 contains 17 residues. The V segment lost 6 bases and the J segment 4 bases; nucleotides outside the gene matches: 12.